These T cell receptor beta chains were read from a single sample in a study of blood T cells in healthy people across ages. TCRdb itself ran the 5' RACE reads through MiXCR, one entry per CDR3 protein. The top ten clones hold around 14% of a sample with 850,000 to 1,100,000 distinct CDR3 sequences, roughly two fifths of them seen once. Sequencing input: blood. The receptors stem from a man between 18 and 35 years old in good health. Each CDR3 is given with its conserved first and last residue. Each record gives: CDR3 DNA, CDR3 protein, D gene, J gene, V gene, clone size. The D gene is left open where the match is weak. A clone size is listed for some rows: how often the clone was seen (once, few, many), or a class if it is expanded.

CDR3nt: TGTGCCACCAGCAGAGACAAAGGATTGGGTCAAGGCTACACCTTC; CDR3aa: CATSRDKGLGQGYTF; d_gene: NA; j_gene: TRBJ1-2; v_gene: TRBV15; abundance: NA
CDR3nt: TGTGCCAGCAGTTTAGGTTCCCTAGCTCCCACCTACAATGAGCAGTTCTTC; CDR3aa: CASSLGSLAPTYNEQFF; d_gene: NA; j_gene: TRBJ2-1; v_gene: TRBV12-3/TRBV12-4; abundance: few
CDR3nt: TGCAGTGCTGGCTCATGGGGCACAGATACGCAGTATTTT; CDR3aa: CSAGSWGTDTQYF; d_gene: NA; j_gene: TRBJ2-3; v_gene: TRBV20-1; abundance: few
CDR3nt: TGTGCCAGCAGTTTAATTGGCACCGATCAGCCCCAGCATTTT; CDR3aa: CASSLIGTDQPQHF; d_gene: NA; j_gene: TRBJ1-5; v_gene: TRBV28; abundance: NA
CDR3nt: TGTGCCAGCAGGCTTGAAACCGGGGACACCCTAGAAAAACTGTTTTTT; CDR3aa: CASRLETGDTLEKLFF; d_gene: NA; j_gene: TRBJ1-4; v_gene: TRBV28; abundance: NA
CDR3nt: TGTGCCAGCAGTGTTACCGGGGTCCCTGATACGCAGTATTTT; CDR3aa: CASSVTGVPDTQYF; d_gene: NA; j_gene: TRBJ2-3; v_gene: TRBV6-1; abundance: few
CDR3nt: TGTGCCAGCAGCGTAGTGGTAGGGGGCCAGCCCCAGCATTTT; CDR3aa: CASSVVVGGQPQHF; d_gene: TRBD1; j_gene: TRBJ1-5; v_gene: TRBV7-2; abundance: NA
CDR3nt: TGCGCCAGCAGCTCGTTCCGACAGCAAGAGACCCAGTACTTC; CDR3aa: CASSSFRQQETQYF; d_gene: NA; j_gene: TRBJ2-5; v_gene: TRBV5-1; abundance: NA
CDR3nt: TGTGCCAGCAGGGACACTAAGAACACTGAAGCTTTCTTT; CDR3aa: CASRDTKNTEAFF; d_gene: NA; j_gene: TRBJ1-1; v_gene: TRBV6-1; abundance: NA
CDR3nt: TGTGCCAGCAGCCCCGGCTCGCCCGCTCTTGAAAAACTGTTTTTT; CDR3aa: CASSPGSPALEKLFF; d_gene: NA; j_gene: TRBJ1-4; v_gene: TRBV14; abundance: few
CDR3nt: TGTGCCAGCAGTGTAACTACCGACTACAATGAGCAGTTCTTC; CDR3aa: CASSVTTDYNEQFF; d_gene: NA; j_gene: TRBJ2-1; v_gene: TRBV7-2; abundance: many
CDR3nt: TGTGCCAGCAGTTTACGGTTGGGACAGGCAGCTGACCTTATGGATACGCAGTATTTT; CDR3aa: CASSLRLGQAADLMDTQYF; d_gene: TRBD1; j_gene: TRBJ2-3; v_gene: TRBV27; abundance: NA
CDR3nt: TGTGCCAGCTCACAACGGGAGGGGACTGAAGCTTTCTTT; CDR3aa: CASSQREGTEAFF; d_gene: NA; j_gene: TRBJ1-1; v_gene: TRBV18; abundance: few
CDR3nt: TGTGCCTGGAGTGTACTGGGAGAAAAACTGTTTTTT; CDR3aa: CAWSVLGEKLFF; d_gene: NA; j_gene: TRBJ1-4; v_gene: TRBV30; abundance: NA
CDR3nt: TGTGCCAGCAGCTTAGTAAGCGACAGCTACACCGGGGAGCTGTTTTTT; CDR3aa: CASSLVSDSYTGELFF; d_gene: NA; j_gene: TRBJ2-2; v_gene: TRBV7-2; abundance: few
CDR3nt: TGTGCCAGCAGTGTCATTGCAGGGAATGAGCAGTTCTTC; CDR3aa: CASSVIAGNEQFF; d_gene: NA; j_gene: TRBJ2-1; v_gene: TRBV27; abundance: NA
CDR3nt: TGCAGTGCTAACTCCCCAGCGGGGGCACCTGGGGAGCAGTACTTC; CDR3aa: CSANSPAGAPGEQYF; d_gene: TRBD2; j_gene: TRBJ2-5; v_gene: TRBV20-1; abundance: few
CDR3nt: TGCAGTGCTAGAAGAACAGATACGCAGTATTTT; CDR3aa: CSARRTDTQYF; d_gene: NA; j_gene: TRBJ2-3; v_gene: TRBV20-1; abundance: many
CDR3nt: TGTGCCAGCAGCTTAAGGCCCAGGGGGCTGACAGATACGCAGTATTTT; CDR3aa: CASSLRPRGLTDTQYF; d_gene: TRBD1; j_gene: TRBJ2-3; v_gene: TRBV7-2; abundance: NA
CDR3nt: TGTGCCAGCACTCCACCCACCGGGGAGCTGTTTTTT; CDR3aa: CASTPPTGELFF; d_gene: NA; j_gene: TRBJ2-2; v_gene: TRBV7-9; abundance: few
CDR3nt: TGTGCCAGCACCGAGGGGGGATACTACAATGAGCAGTTCTTC; CDR3aa: CASTEGGYYNEQFF; d_gene: NA; j_gene: TRBJ2-1; v_gene: TRBV6-6; abundance: few
CDR3nt: TGTGCCAGCAGCTTGGACACTCTCGACAATGAGCAGTACTTC; CDR3aa: CASSLDTLDNEQYF; d_gene: NA; j_gene: TRBJ2-7; v_gene: TRBV11-2; abundance: NA
CDR3nt: TGTGCCAGCACCCCCTCCGGGACAGGAGGAAATGAGCAGTACTTC; CDR3aa: CASTPSGTGGNEQYF; d_gene: TRBD1; j_gene: TRBJ2-5; v_gene: TRBV28; abundance: NA
CDR3nt: TGTGCCAGCAGTTTATATGCGGCAGATACGCAGTATTTT; CDR3aa: CASSLYAADTQYF; d_gene: NA; j_gene: TRBJ2-3; v_gene: TRBV27; abundance: NA